This T cell receptor (beta chain) derives from a study of early T cells in non-severe SARS-CoV-2 infection. TCRdb analysed the 5' RACE reads with MiXCR anew, one entry per CDR3 protein. The sample lists approximately 100,000 distinct CDR3 sequences, about 14% seen once, with around 5.8% in the top ten. This clonotype was picked up a small number of times. V was pared by 6 bases and J by 14 bases, with 18 bases between. The germline gives CDR1 MDHEN, CDR2 SYDVKM. This CDR3 has 12 amino acids. The rearrangement links TRBV28 to TRBJ2-3; the D gene is possibly TRBD1 (5 bases). This clonotype originated in an adult who was a healthcare worker with PCR-confirmed SARS-CoV-2 infection or an uninfected control (not recorded which). Sequenced sample: whole blood. The CDR3 loop reads CASRPGGRGPYF. CDR3 bases: TGTGCCAGCAGACCCGGTGGAAGGGGTCCGTATTTT.